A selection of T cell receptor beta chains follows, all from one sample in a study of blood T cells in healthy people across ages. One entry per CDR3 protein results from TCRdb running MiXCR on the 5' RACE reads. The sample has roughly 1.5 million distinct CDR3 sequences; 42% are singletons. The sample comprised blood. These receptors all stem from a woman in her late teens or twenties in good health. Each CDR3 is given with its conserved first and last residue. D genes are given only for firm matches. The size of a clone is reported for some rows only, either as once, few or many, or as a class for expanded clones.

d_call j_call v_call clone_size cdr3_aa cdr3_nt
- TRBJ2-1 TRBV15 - CATSRALNEQFF TGTGCCACCAGCAGAGCCCTCAATGAGCAGTTCTTC
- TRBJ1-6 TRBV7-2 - CASSLAPTTYNSPLHF TGTGCCAGCAGCTTAGCGCCGACTACTTATAATTCACCCCTCCACTTT
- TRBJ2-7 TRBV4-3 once CASSQGLRGTYEQYF TGCGCCAGCAGCCAAGGCCTCCGCGGGACCTACGAGCAGTACTTC
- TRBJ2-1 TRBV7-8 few CASSSPRYQGSNNEQFF TGTGCCAGCAGCTCCCCGAGGTACCAGGGCTCTAACAATGAGCAGTTCTTC
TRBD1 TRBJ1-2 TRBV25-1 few CASSEGRGLTGYTF TGTGCCAGCAGTGAAGGAAGGGGGCTGACTGGCTACACCTTC
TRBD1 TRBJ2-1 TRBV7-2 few CASRHRDRVYNEQFF TGTGCCAGCAGACACCGGGACAGGGTCTACAATGAGCAGTTCTTC
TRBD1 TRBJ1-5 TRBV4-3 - CASSQGTDRDGQPQHF TGCGCCAGCAGCCAAGGAACCGACAGGGACGGTCAGCCCCAGCATTTT
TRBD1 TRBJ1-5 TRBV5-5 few CASSFQGGASNQPQHF TGTGCCAGCAGCTTTCAGGGGGGGGCGTCAAATCAGCCCCAGCATTTT
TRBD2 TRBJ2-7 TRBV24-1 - CATSAQLSGKSSYEQYF TGTGCCACCAGTGCTCAGCTGAGCGGGAAGAGCTCCTACGAGCAGTACTTC
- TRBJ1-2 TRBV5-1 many CATGDGYGYTF TGCGCCACCGGGGACGGCTATGGCTACACCTTC
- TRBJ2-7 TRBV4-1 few CASSGQGFVEQYF TGCGCCAGCAGCGGACAAGGTTTTGTCGAGCAGTACTTC
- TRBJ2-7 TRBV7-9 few CASRYSIGEQYF TGTGCCAGCAGATACTCCATAGGCGAGCAGTACTTC
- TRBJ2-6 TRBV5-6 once CASSVNAGNVLTF TGTGCCAGCAGCGTCAATGCGGGGAACGTCCTGACTTTC
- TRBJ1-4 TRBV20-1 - CSAQRGATNEKLFF TGCAGTGCCCAGAGAGGGGCAACTAATGAAAAACTGTTTTTT
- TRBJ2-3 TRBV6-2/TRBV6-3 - CASSSDQDTQYF TGTGCCAGCAGTTCCGATCAAGATACGCAGTATTTT
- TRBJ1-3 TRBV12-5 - CASGPIPQGNTIYF TGTGCTAGTGGCCCCATTCCACAAGGAAACACCATATATTTT
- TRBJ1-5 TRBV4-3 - CASSQDTLANQPQHF TGCGCCAGCAGCCAAGATACGCTGGCGAATCAGCCCCAGCATTTT
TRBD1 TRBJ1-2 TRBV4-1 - CASSPKVSGTAGYGYTF TGCGCCAGCAGCCCCAAGGTTTCCGGGACAGCGGGTTATGGCTACACCTTC
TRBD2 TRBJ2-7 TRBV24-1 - CATYSGSGSYEQYF TGTGCCACCTATAGCGGGAGTGGTTCCTACGAGCAGTACTTC
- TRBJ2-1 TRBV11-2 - CASSQGLGLYNEQFF TGTGCCAGCAGCCAGGGACTGGGACTCTACAATGAGCAGTTCTTC
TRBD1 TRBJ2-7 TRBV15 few CATSRDVRDRGVQEQYF TGTGCCACCAGCAGAGATGTCCGGGACAGGGGTGTTCAGGAGCAGTACTTC
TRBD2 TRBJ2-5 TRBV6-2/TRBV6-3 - CASRTSGTKTQYF TGTGCCAGCCGGACTAGCGGGACGAAGACCCAGTACTTC
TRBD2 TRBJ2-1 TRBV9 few CASSVSGTLSYNEQFF TGTGCCAGCAGCGTTAGCGGGACCCTCTCCTACAATGAGCAGTTCTTC
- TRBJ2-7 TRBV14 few CASSQRVGYEQYF TGTGCCAGCAGCCAACGGGTTGGCTACGAGCAGTACTTC
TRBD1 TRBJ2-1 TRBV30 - CAWSGGGQGNYNEQFF TGTGCCTGGAGTGGGGGGGGACAGGGCAACTACAATGAGCAGTTCTTC
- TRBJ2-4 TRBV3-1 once CASSQARGGGKYF TGTGCCAGCAGCCAGGCTCGAGGAGGAGGGAAGTACTTC
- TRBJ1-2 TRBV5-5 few CASSWVGTSNGYTF TGTGCCAGCAGCTGGGTAGGGACGTCTAATGGCTACACCTTC
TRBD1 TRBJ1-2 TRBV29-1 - CSVDVPGQTYGYTF TGCAGCGTGGATGTTCCGGGACAGACCTATGGCTACACCTTC
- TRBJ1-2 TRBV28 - CASARVRNYGYTF TGTGCCAGCGCCCGGGTGCGTAACTATGGCTACACCTTC
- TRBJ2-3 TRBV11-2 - CASSLLTYTQYF TGTGCCAGCAGCCTCCTCACCTATACGCAGTATTTT
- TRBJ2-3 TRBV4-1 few CASSQELLAYTQYF TGCGCCAGCAGCCAAGAATTATTAGCATATACGCAGTATTTT
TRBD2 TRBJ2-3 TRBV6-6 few CASLSPLAGATDTQYF TGTGCCAGCCTCTCCCCACTAGCGGGGGCCACAGATACGCAGTATTTT
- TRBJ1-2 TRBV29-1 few CSVSRDRQTESYTF TGCAGCGTTAGCAGAGACCGACAGACCGAAAGCTACACCTTC
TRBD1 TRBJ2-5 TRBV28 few CASREQGAGETQYF TGTGCCAGCAGGGAACAGGGGGCAGGCGAGACCCAGTACTTC
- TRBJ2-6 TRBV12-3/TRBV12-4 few CASIGRLKLSGANVLTF TGTGCCAGCATCGGACGGCTCAAACTTTCTGGGGCCAACGTCCTGACTTTC
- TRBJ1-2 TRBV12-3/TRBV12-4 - CASKGGQNYGYTF TGTGCCAGCAAGGGTGGACAGAACTATGGCTACACCTTC
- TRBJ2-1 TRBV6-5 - CASKPVLSSYNEQFF TGTGCCAGCAAACCGGTCTTGAGCTCCTACAATGAGCAGTTCTTC
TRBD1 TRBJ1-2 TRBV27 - CASASAGGDNYGYTF TGTGCCAGCGCCTCCGCAGGGGGGGATAACTATGGCTACACCTTC
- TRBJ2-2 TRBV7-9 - CASSLVAGTYTGELFF TGTGCCAGCAGCTTAGTAGCAGGAACGTACACCGGGGAGCTGTTTTTT
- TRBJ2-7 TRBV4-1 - CASSPTLGEQYF TGCGCCAGCAGCCCCACACTCGGCGAGCAGTACTTC
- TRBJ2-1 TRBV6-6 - CASHRGSPLNNEQFF TGTGCCAGCCACCGAGGGTCACCCTTAAACAATGAGCAGTTCTTC
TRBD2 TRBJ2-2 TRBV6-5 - CASSSGTSNTGELFF TGTGCCAGCAGCTCCGGGACTAGCAACACCGGGGAGCTGTTTTTT
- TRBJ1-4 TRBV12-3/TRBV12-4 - CASSVQGPEKLFF TGTGCCAGCAGTGTGCAGGGACCTGAAAAACTGTTTTTT
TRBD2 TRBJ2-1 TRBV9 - CASSLSGASPLSSYNEQFF TGTGCCAGCAGTCTCAGCGGGGCCTCACCCCTGAGCTCCTACAATGAGCAGTTCTTC